This T cell receptor beta chain emerged from a study of blood T cell repertoires in COVID-19 (dated by TCRdb to about 2020). Looking at the study overall: The collaborator samples originated in the United States, Italy and Spain and spanned the acute and convalescent phases of COVID-19. Samples came from the ongoing ImmuneRACE study (first 160 participants) plus 1,254 subjects from 6 global collaborators. The sample metadata nearly always contained a de-identified subject ID, COVID-19 status, age in years and sex. Deeply sampled blood TCRbeta repertoires from subjects exposed to, actively infected with, or recovered from COVID-19 were included in the dataset. The material from the prospective study consisted of cDNA or gDNA derived from T cells, B-cell-depleted T cells, or PBMCs. Where available, HLA class I and class II types were obtained from metadata supplied by the sample provider rather than from assay-based typing. The repertoires were released in a freely available public database intended as a resource for research on the immune response to SARS-CoV-2. Beyond this particular receptor, the publication reports: Clinical and demographic metadata were provided uncurated, with the amount varying by source and participant.

In the case of this clone: Its antigen is not yet known. No base quality information exists; no much larger clone differs at one position.

At one collaborating source in Seattle, patients were enrolled during active infection and were followed longitudinally through the course of disease. Each collaborating institution followed its own protocols to collect whole blood in K2EDTA tubes. For TCRbeta analysis, collaborator samples were shipped as frozen whole blood, as isolated PBMCs, or as DNA extracted from either sample type. TCRbeta CDR3 regions were amplified from genomic DNA by means of the immunoSEQ Assay, a bias-controlled multiplex PCR. Regarding the original processing steps: Nucleated cell counts per sample were estimated from amplification of reference gene primers within the assay. To quantify the absolute abundance of each unique TCRbeta CDR3 rearrangement, sequence reads were collapsed and filtered. Productive Simpson clonality was computed per sample as the square root of Simpson's diversity index over productive rearrangements. TCRdb limited this immuneACCESS table to in-frame rearrangements with V and J called. A share of clones is missing; checked studies link under half to unresolved V genes, and the rest is unexplained. Clonal size and the V and J genes are those of that table, whereas D and trimming came from the DNA. For this sample the table gives tens of thousands of clones, of which 70% to 90% were detected only once. More than 25% of the sample goes to the ten largest clones.

The receptor comes from a woman of 80 years or more with COVID-19, enrolled during active disease. Material for sequencing was peripheral blood.

The CDR3 is CASSLYEATNEKLFF. The sequence in DNA is TGTGCCAGCAGCTTATATGAGGCAACTAATGAAAAACTGTTTTTT. The sequence is built from TRBV7-2 and TRBJ1-4; a confident D gene designation cannot be given. Its CDR3 holds 15 amino acids, cysteine through phenylalanine. The only DNA kept is the CDR3, 45 bases in frame from the first base. V lost 2 bases and J lost 0 bases; the stretch between them is 7 bases long. CDR1 is given as SGHTA and CDR2 as FQGNSA, both from the germline V gene.